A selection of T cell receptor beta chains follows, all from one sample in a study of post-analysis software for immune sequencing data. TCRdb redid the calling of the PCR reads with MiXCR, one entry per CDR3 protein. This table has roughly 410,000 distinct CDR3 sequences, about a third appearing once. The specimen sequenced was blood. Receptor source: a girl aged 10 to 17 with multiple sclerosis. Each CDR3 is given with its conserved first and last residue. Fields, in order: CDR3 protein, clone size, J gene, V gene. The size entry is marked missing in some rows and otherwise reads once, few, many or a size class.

CDR3 protein: CSAAGQNEKLFF
clone size: .
J gene: TRBJ1-4
V gene: TRBV20-1

CDR3 protein: CSARVTSGANVLTF
clone size: .
J gene: TRBJ2-6
V gene: TRBV20-1

CDR3 protein: CASSQQMDRGGYEAFF
clone size: .
J gene: TRBJ1-1
V gene: TRBV4-1

CDR3 protein: CASSIGGPYVEQYF
clone size: few
J gene: TRBJ2-7
V gene: TRBV7-9

CDR3 protein: CARWTGRPYSNQPQHF
clone size: .
J gene: TRBJ1-5
V gene: TRBV25-1

CDR3 protein: CASSLRQGSEKLFF
clone size: few
J gene: TRBJ1-4
V gene: TRBV12-3/TRBV12-4

CDR3 protein: CASRASPTDAFF
clone size: few
J gene: TRBJ1-1
V gene: TRBV2

CDR3 protein: CASSLGQRYEQYF
clone size: many
J gene: TRBJ2-7
V gene: TRBV11-2

CDR3 protein: CASSLGDSANYGYTF
clone size: few
J gene: TRBJ1-2
V gene: TRBV7-9

CDR3 protein: CASSVRKPSTDTQYF
clone size: .
J gene: TRBJ2-3
V gene: TRBV7-2

CDR3 protein: CASSRGVWGGNQPQHF
clone size: .
J gene: TRBJ1-5
V gene: TRBV28

CDR3 protein: CASSLGGEHNQPQHF
clone size: .
J gene: TRBJ1-5
V gene: TRBV5-1

CDR3 protein: CASSMSRAHEQYF
clone size: .
J gene: TRBJ2-7
V gene: TRBV19

CDR3 protein: CASKVGGSDTQYF
clone size: few
J gene: TRBJ2-3
V gene: TRBV7-2

CDR3 protein: CASSQESGAGGHNEQFF
clone size: .
J gene: TRBJ2-1
V gene: TRBV4-1

CDR3 protein: CASSTPDSFYGYTF
clone size: once
J gene: TRBJ1-2
V gene: TRBV28

CDR3 protein: CASSQDMGQGNTEAFF
clone size: .
J gene: TRBJ1-1
V gene: TRBV14

CDR3 protein: CSARPLGTTYNEQFF
clone size: .
J gene: TRBJ2-1
V gene: TRBV20-1

CDR3 protein: CASTWTTDTQYF
clone size: .
J gene: TRBJ2-3
V gene: TRBV12-3/TRBV12-4

CDR3 protein: CASSQDPRVGEQFF
clone size: .
J gene: TRBJ2-1
V gene: TRBV4-1

CDR3 protein: CSASRTGLRGEQYF
clone size: .
J gene: TRBJ2-5
V gene: TRBV20-1

CDR3 protein: CASSPPRQETQYF
clone size: .
J gene: TRBJ2-5
V gene: TRBV27

CDR3 protein: CASSAFQGRETQYF
clone size: .
J gene: TRBJ2-5
V gene: TRBV12-3/TRBV12-4